The 9 T cell receptor beta chains presented below share a single source sample, sequenced in a study of CD8+CD57+ T cells in acquired aplastic anemia. TCR beta VDJ and CDR3 profiling used genomic DNA as template. MiXCR was run by TCRdb on the reads, yielding one entry per CDR3 protein. The table lists approximately 470,000 distinct CDR3 sequences, approximately 33% of them singletons. Patients selected for sequencing had displayed CD8+CD57+ cell expansion by flow cytometry. Sequencing used sorted CD4+, CD8+, or CD8+CD57+ T cells (not recorded which) from PBMCs. The source is a human donor with aplastic anemia.

This clonotype was counted a few times. The gene calls are TRBV2 and TRBJ2-3; TRBD1 matches at 11 bases. Unmatched junction bases numbered 6, after V lost 6 bases and J lost 4 bases. Germline values: CDR1 SNHLY, CDR2 FYNNEI. This CDR3 is built from 15 residues. This CDR3 is CASRGRTGGADTQYF. DNA of the CDR3: TGTGCCAGCAGAGGAAGGACAGGGGGCGCAGATACGCAGTATTTT.

This clonotype was recorded many times. V and J are TRBV2 and TRBJ2-5; D is possibly TRBD2 (6 bases). Germline loops: CDR1 SNHLY, CDR2 FYNNEI. The CDR3 covers 13 residues. The V and J ends lost 6 bases and 1 base respectively, with 9 bases between them. CDR3 sequence reads: CASRGGSQETQYF. The CDR3 DNA reads as TGTGCCAGCAGGGGGGGTAGCCAAGAGACCCAGTACTTC.

The genes are TRBV25-1 and TRBJ2-6, with TRBD1 matching over 9 bases. Germline trimming cut 6 bases from V and 3 bases from J; bases unmatched to any gene: 6. CDR1 is MGHDK, CDR2 SYGVNS, per germline. The CDR3 is 16 amino acids. The CDR3 nucleotides read TGTGCCAGCAGCTTGGGACAGGGCGGTGGGGCCAACGTCCTGACTTTC. Its protein is CASSLGQGGGANVLTF.

The sample holds many counts of this clonotype. The chain employs TRBV19 and TRBJ1-2; D remains ambiguous. V dropped 7 bases and J dropped 4 bases, with 19 bases sitting between them. Germline V gene data show CDR1 as LNHDA and CDR2 as SQIVND (reference sequence). The length of the CDR3 is 15 residues. For the CDR3, the DNA is TGTGCCAGTAATAGATGGGAAGGCTTGGGCTATGGCTACACCTTC. Protein sequence: CASNRWEGLGYGYTF. Variable domain in full (rest from reference TRBV19 and TRBJ1-2): DGGITQSPKYLFRKEGQNVTLSCEQNLNHDAMYWYRQDPGQGLRLIYYSQIVNDFQKGDIAEGYSVSREKKESFPLTVTSAQKNPTAFYLCASNRWEGLGYGYTFGSGTRLTVV.

The J gene is TRBJ1-6, the V gene TRBV19; TRBD1 aligns across 8 bases. The CDR3 covers 14 residues. Per the germline V gene, CDR1 is LNHDA and CDR2 is SQIVND (reference sequence). V shed 3 bases and J 9 bases; nucleotides not matched to a gene: 4. The chain's CDR3 is CASSIPDRGSPLHF. The CDR3 nucleotides read TGTGCCAGTAGTATCCCCGACAGGGGTTCACCCCTCCACTTT. The full variable domain, its missing parts supplied by reference TRBV19 and TRBJ1-6, is DGGITQSPKYLFRKEGQNVTLSCEQNLNHDAMYWYRQDPGQGLRLIYYSQIVNDFQKGDIAEGYSVSREKKESFPLTVTSAQKNPTAFYLCASSIPDRGSPLHFGNGTRLTVT.

The V gene is TRBV2, the J gene TRBJ2-7; 8 bases are a match to TRBD1. V trimming: 6 bases; J trimming: 3 bases; junction bases outside the gene matches: 4. The CDR3 loop spans 13 amino acids. Looked up from germline, CDR1 is SNHLY and CDR2 is FYNNEI. The CDR3 nucleotides read TGTGCCAGCAGAAGACAGGGGTTCTACGAGCAGTACTTC. Translated, it gives CASRRQGFYEQYF.

This clonotype was observed at least ten times. The gene calls are TRBV7-9 and TRBJ2-7; 10 positions match TRBD2. The CDR3 extends over 16 amino acids. Germline assignment: CDR1 SEHNR and CDR2 FQNEAQ (reference sequence). V shed 5 bases and J 0 bases; nucleotides not matched to a gene: 7. The CDR3 DNA is TGTGCCAGCAGCCGCGGACTAGCGGCCGACTCCTACGAGCAGTACTTC. It encodes CASSRGLAADSYEQYF.

This clonotype was detected once. V usage is TRBV25-1 and J usage is TRBJ1-2; 8 nucleotides match TRBD1. The V gene end was trimmed by 6 bases and the J gene end by 7 bases; junction bases not matched to a gene: 10. Germline lookup yields CDR1 MGHDK and CDR2 SYGVNS. The CDR3 contains 14 residues. CDR3 protein: CASSRDGQGGGYTF. The CDR3 DNA reads as TGTGCCAGCAGCCGAGACGGACAGGGTGGTGGCTACACCTTC.

The rearrangement uses TRBV29-1 and TRBJ2-1; no clear D gene. The DNA end favors TRBJ2-7, so the J call may be wrong. The CDR3 totals 10 residues. Germline CDR1 is SQVTM and CDR2 is ANQGSEA. CDR3 in amino acids: CSVWENEQYF. The CDR3 coding sequence is TGCAGCGTTTGGGAAAACGAGCAGTACTTC.